A selection of T cell receptor beta chains follows, all from one sample in a study of identical twins. TCRdb reprocessed the 5' RACE reads via MiXCR and lists one record per CDR3 protein. The repertoire holds around 490,000 distinct CDR3 sequences, with about 15% as singletons. The sample was also linked to a second study, of yellow fever vaccine responses in identical twins.

Sequenced sample: CD4+ T cells sorted from blood. These receptor sequences come from a woman aged 18-30 years in good health. CDR3s include the opening cysteine and the closing phenylalanine or tryptophan. The order of the fields is V gene, clone size, J gene, D gene, CDR3 DNA, CDR3 protein. D genes are given only for firm matches. Where a row states a size, it is once, few, many or the class of an expanded clone; other rows omit it.

>TRBV20-1|.|TRBJ2-3|.
TGCAGTGCTCCCCCGGACATGGGAGCCACAGATACGCAGTATTTT
CSAPPDMGATDTQYF
>TRBV25-1|many|TRBJ2-1|.
TGTGCCAGCAGTGAACCCGTGGATCGGAATGAGCAGTTCTTC
CASSEPVDRNEQFF
>TRBV15|once|TRBJ1-2|TRBD1
TGTGCCACCAGCAGACCCAAGGGACAGGCAAAAGCTAACTATGGCTACACCTTC
CATSRPKGQAKANYGYTF
>TRBV12-3/TRBV12-4|few|TRBJ1-1|.
TGTGCCAGCAGACTCGGGGGGCTCACTGAAGCTTTCTTT
CASRLGGLTEAFF
>TRBV11-3|.|TRBJ2-5|.
TGTGCCAGCAGCTTAGGATCAGATCAAGAGACCCAGTACTTC
CASSLGSDQETQYF
>TRBV5-1|.|TRBJ2-3|TRBD2
TGCGCCAGCAGCTCCCGGACTAGCGGGGGCTCAGATACGCAGTATTTT
CASSSRTSGGSDTQYF
>TRBV10-3|.|TRBJ2-2|.
TGTGCCATCAGTGAGTCAGGGCAATACACCGGGGAGCTGTTTTTT
CAISESGQYTGELFF
>TRBV2|few|TRBJ2-1|.
TGTGCCAGCAGCGATTATAGCGGCTCCTACAATGAGCAGTTCTTC
CASSDYSGSYNEQFF
>TRBV29-1|.|TRBJ1-1|TRBD1
TGCAGCGTTGTCCCTCAGGGGGCTATGAACACTGAAGCTTTCTTT
CSVVPQGAMNTEAFF
>TRBV20-1|few|TRBJ2-1|.
TGCAGTGCTAGCGAGTCCTACAATGAGCAGTTCTTC
CSASESYNEQFF
>TRBV12-3/TRBV12-4|few|TRBJ1-2|TRBD1
TGTGCCAGCAGGTTGACAGGGGTCGGCTACACCTTC
CASRLTGVGYTF
>TRBV20-1|.|TRBJ1-5|.
TGCAGTGCCCTCGTGCGGAACAATCAGCCCCAGCATTTT
CSALVRNNQPQHF
>TRBV24-1|.|TRBJ2-3|TRBD2
TGTGCCACCAGTGAAAACCCGCTAGCGGGAGGGCCAGATACGCAGTATTTT
CATSENPLAGGPDTQYF
>TRBV20-1|once|TRBJ2-2|.
TGCAGTGCTAGATCCGGGACGAACACCGGGGAGCTGTTTTTT
CSARSGTNTGELFF
>TRBV5-6|.|TRBJ2-2|.
TGTGCCAGCAGCTACCGGACGGCGAACACCGGGGAGCTGTTTTTT
CASSYRTANTGELFF
>TRBV20-1|.|TRBJ2-2|TRBD1
TGCAGTGCTAGAGACCTCGCAGGGGGATACACCGGGGAGCTGTTTTTT
CSARDLAGGYTGELFF
>TRBV18|.|TRBJ2-1|.
TGTGCCAGCTCAAGAGAAGAAATGGGGATTGAGCAGTTCTTC
CASSREEMGIEQFF
>TRBV6-5|once|TRBJ1-6|.
TGTGCCAGCAGTTACTCGAGAGAGGGACACAATAATTCACCCCTCCACTTT
CASSYSREGHNNSPLHF
>TRBV20-1|few|TRBJ2-3|TRBD1
TGCAGTGCTAAAGCTGGGACAGGGCTGGCAGATACGCAGTATTTT
CSAKAGTGLADTQYF
>TRBV6-4|few|TRBJ1-2|TRBD1
TGTGCCACCAGGGAACAGGGGGGTGCTGCTAACTATGGCTACACCTTC
CATREQGGAANYGYTF
>TRBV5-1|.|TRBJ2-3|TRBD2
TGCGCCAGCCGTCCGGGACTAGACACAGATACGCAGTATTTT
CASRPGLDTDTQYF
>TRBV7-9|.|TRBJ2-1|.
TGTGCCAGCACCCCCGGTGGGCGGGCGTACAATGAGCAGTTCTTC
CASTPGGRAYNEQFF
>TRBV7-3|.|TRBJ2-1|TRBD2
TGTGCCAGCAGCTTATACCCCCCATCAATAGCGGGAGCCTACAATGAGCAGTTCTTC
CASSLYPPSIAGAYNEQFF
>TRBV9|.|TRBJ2-5|TRBD2
TGTGCCAGCGGGACTAGAGAAGAGACCCAGTACTTC
CASGTREETQYF
>TRBV6-1|.|TRBJ2-5|.
TGTGCCAGCAATAATGGGCGTCTCCAGACCCAGTACTTC
CASNNGRLQTQYF
>TRBV12-3/TRBV12-4|.|TRBJ2-5|TRBD1
TGTGCCAGCACCGACTCCACAGGGGGCCAAGAGACCCAGTACTTC
CASTDSTGGQETQYF
>TRBV10-3|.|TRBJ2-2|TRBD2
TGTGCCATCAGTCCCGGACTAGCGGGGACAAGAAACACCGGGGAGCTGTTTTTT
CAISPGLAGTRNTGELFF
>TRBV9|many|TRBJ1-1|.
TGTGCCAGCAGCGACCGGACCAACACTGAAGCTTTCTTT
CASSDRTNTEAFF
>TRBV12-3/TRBV12-4|many|TRBJ2-7|.
TGTGCCAGCGCCCCTGGGAAGGGACTTCCCCACGAGCAGTACTTC
CASAPGKGLPHEQYF
>TRBV10-3|.|TRBJ2-1|TRBD2
TGTGCCATCAGGGACCCTAGCGGGAGTGAAAATGAGCAGTTCTTC
CAIRDPSGSENEQFF